These 21 T cell receptor beta chains came from one sample sequenced in a study of shared clonotypes between healthy human individuals. Repertoires were generated with immunoSEQ multiplex PCR, while TCRdb's copy carries only in-frame clones and drops some. The repertoire holds about 520,000 clones, with over 70% as singletons. Sequences were obtained from PBMCs. The receptors come from a middle-aged woman in good health. Some clones in this sample may be carry-over from other donors' samples.

The V gene is TRBV7-2, the J gene TRBJ2-2, with D possibly being TRBD1 (6 bases). The CDR3 has 15 amino acids. Trimming pared 5 bases from V and 8 bases from J, leaving 18 bases between. Germline CDR1 and CDR2: SGHTA and FQGNSA. CDR3 loop: CASSPTTGSPGELFF. The CDR3, as DNA: TGTGCCAGCAGCCCTACCACAGGGTCCCCAGGGGAGCTGTTTTTT.

The chain couples TRBV27 to TRBJ2-7; maybe TRBD1 (5 bases). Trimming took off 3 bases at V and 6 bases at J, with 15 bases between the two ends. The CDR3 length is 14 residues. Germline CDR1 and CDR2: MNHEY and SMNVEV (reference sequence). For the CDR3, the DNA is TGTGCCAGCAGTTTCGGGCAGGGTATTCGCGAGCAGTACTTC. Amino acids: CASSFGQGIREQYF.

This chain links TRBV4-1 with TRBJ2-1; D is unresolved. This CDR3 is built from 15 residues. Germline-derived CDR1 and CDR2 are MGHRA and YSYEKL. V dropped 1 base and J dropped 7 bases, with 14 bases sitting between them. CDR3 in amino acids: CASSQVPGVPNEQFF. Written as DNA, the CDR3 is TGCGCCAGCAGCCAAGTCCCTGGCGTGCCTAATGAGCAGTTCTTC.

J is TRBJ2-2 and V is TRBV19, with TRBD2 matching over 12 bases. This CDR3 contains 18 residues. From germline, CDR1 is LNHDA and CDR2 SQIVND (reference sequence). J was trimmed by 2 bases and V by 5 bases; bases with no gene match: 9. The CDR3 loop is CASSFGLAGQDNTGELFF. DNA for the CDR3: TGTGCCAGTAGTTTTGGACTAGCGGGACAGGACAACACCGGGGAGCTGTTTTTT.

The chain carries TRBV27 and TRBJ2-6; a possible D gene is TRBD1 (7 bases). V was cut by 5 bases and J by 2 bases, with 19 bases left in between. CDR3 length: 18 amino acids. Germline V gene sequence: CDR1 MNHEY, CDR2 SMNVEV (reference sequence). CDR3 region: CASSPRVSRGAGANVLTF. The CDR3 nucleotides are TGTGCCAGCAGTCCAAGAGTGAGCAGGGGGGCTGGGGCCAACGTCCTGACTTTC. Supplemented by reference TRBV27 and TRBJ2-6, the full variable domain reads EAQVTQNPRYLITVTGKKLTVTCSQNMNHEYMSWYRQDPGLGLRQIYYSMNVEVTDKGDVPEGYKVSRKEKRNFPLILESPSPNQTSLYFCASSPRVSRGAGANVLTFGAGSRLTVL.

The gene calls are TRBV6-5 and TRBJ2-6; D unresolved. Between the trimmed V and J ends, which lost 2 bases and 1 base, there was a span of 3 bases. The CDR3 runs to 14 residues. Germline V CDR1 and CDR2: MNHEY, SVGAGI. Here the CDR3 DNA reads TGTGCCAGCAGTTACGGTTCTGGGGCCAACGTCCTGACTTTC. Encoded protein: CASSYGSGANVLTF.

The V call is TRBV27, the J call TRBJ1-2; 8 bases align to TRBD1. Germline CDR1 reads MNHEY; CDR2 reads SMNVEV (reference sequence). V dropped 3 bases and J dropped 7; count of bases not matched to a gene: 4. The CDR3 runs to 13 residues. Here the CDR3 reads CASSFNRGGGYTF. For the CDR3, the DNA is TGTGCCAGCAGTTTTAACAGGGGGGGTGGCTACACCTTC.

V usage is TRBV19 and J usage is TRBJ2-5; 7 bases match TRBD2. Germline V CDR1 and CDR2: LNHDA, SQIVND (reference sequence). This CDR3 spans 14 amino acids. With V trimmed by 2 bases and J by 4 bases, 4 bases remained unmatched. CDR3 residues: CASSIRAGVETQYF. DNA for the CDR3: TGTGCCAGTAGTATACGGGCGGGAGTAGAGACCCAGTACTTC.

Points on this clone: This probably arose from a read error, given a far larger clone one base away. The sample holds other DNA sequences that translate to the same CDR3. This chain joins TRBV6-5 and TRBJ1-5, with D unresolved. Looked up from germline, CDR1 is MNHEY and CDR2 is SVGAGI. There are 13 residues in the CDR3. CDR3 in amino acids: CASSRVSNQPQHF. The CDR3 bases are TGCGCCAGCAGCAGAGTTAGCAATCAGCCCCAGCATTTT.

V and J are TRBV5-1 and TRBJ1-2, with a possible D match to TRBD1 (6 bases). This CDR3 region has 13 residues. CDR1 is SGHRS and CDR2 is YFSETQ in the germline V gene. V was clipped by 7 bases and J by 2 bases, with 12 bases between them. CDR3 region: CASSSQGNYGYTF. CDR3 in DNA: TGCGCCAGCTCCTCGCAGGGGAACTATGGCTACACCTTC. Full variable domain (rest looked up from reference TRBV5-1 and TRBJ1-2): KAGVTQTPRYLIKTRGQQVTLSCSPISGHRSVSWYQQTPGQGLQFLFEYFSETQRNKGNFPGRFSGRQFSNSRSEMNVSTLELGDSALYLCASSSQGNYGYTFGSGTRLTVV.

The count of this clone is one. V and J are TRBV28 and TRBJ1-2; 9 bases fit TRBD1. With V trimmed by 4 bases and J by 6 bases, 12 bases remained unmatched. Germline lookup yields CDR1 MDHEN and CDR2 SYDVKM. The CDR3 is made up of 16 amino acids. CDR3: CASSSRPLRTGDGYTF. CDR3 in DNA: TGTGCCAGCAGTTCACGCCCCCTGAGGACAGGGGATGGCTACACCTTC.

With regard to this clone: This likely stems from a read error, as it lies one base from a far larger clone. V and J are TRBV29-1 and TRBJ1-5; TRBD1 might be the D (5 bases). V was pared by 4 bases and J by 7 bases, with 11 bases between. The germline CDR1 and CDR2 sequences are SQVTM and ANQGSEA. The CDR3 consists of 12 residues. The DNA of the CDR3 is TGCAGCGTTGTAATGGGGCAGCAGCCCCAGCATTTT. This gives the protein CSVVMGQQPQHF.

The CDR3 nucleotides are TGCAGCGCGAAGGTAGGGACTAGCGGGAGAAGGGCCACAGATACGCAGTATTTT. The encoded protein is CSAKVGTSGRRATDTQYF. V gene TRBV29-1 combines with J gene TRBJ2-3; TRBD2 aligns across 14 bases. Germline assignment: CDR1 SQVTM and CDR2 ANQGSEA. This CDR3 contains 18 residues. Trimming cost V 7 bases and J 2 bases; bases outside gene matches: 14.

This chain connects TRBV10-3 to TRBJ2-2; 8 nucleotides agree with TRBD1. The CDR3 is 13 residues long. J lost 8 bases, V lost 4 bases, and 3 bases had no gene match. Looked up from germline, CDR1 is ENHRY and CDR2 is SYGVKD. The CDR3 is CAISAWTGGELFF. CDR3 DNA: TGTGCCATCAGTGCGTGGACAGGGGGGGAGCTGTTTTTT.

V and J are TRBV28 and TRBJ1-2, with unresolved D. Germline V CDR1 and CDR2: MDHEN, SYDVKM. The CDR3 has 12 amino acids. Trimming took off 2 bases at V and 9 bases at J, with 10 bases between the two ends. CDR3 in DNA: TGTGCCAGCAGTTTAGCGGCGGCGAGCTACACCTTC. Its protein is CASSLAAASYTF.

The chain uses TRBV4-3 and TRBJ1-1; D not resolved. Trimming left V 1 base short and J 2 bases short, with 8 bases between. CDR1 is LGHNA, CDR2 YSLEER, per germline. This CDR3 region has 14 residues. The CDR3 sequence: CASSQGDYNTEAFF. Written as DNA, the CDR3 is TGCGCCAGCAGCCAAGGTGACTACAACACTGAAGCTTTCTTT.

The V and J genes are TRBV11-3 and TRBJ2-1, with D possibly matching TRBD2 (6 bases). Germline V gives CDR1 SGHNT, CDR2 YENEEA. The CDR3 has 16 amino acids. The V end was cut by 2 bases, the J end by 0 bases, with 11 bases between. In DNA, the CDR3 is TGTGCCAGCAGCTTATATGGGGGGAGCTCCTACAATGAGCAGTTCTTC. This codes for CASSLYGGSSYNEQFF. Full variable domain (missing parts from reference TRBV11-3 and TRBJ2-1): EAGVVQSPRYKIIEKKQPVAFWCNPISGHNTLYWYLQNLGQGPELLIRYENEEAVDDSQLPKDRFSAERLKGVDSTLKIQPAELGDSAVYLCASSLYGGSSYNEQFFGPGTRLTVL.

The CDR3 nucleotides read TGTGCCAGCAGCTTCGGACTAGCGGGAGGGTCAGGAGAGACCCAGTACTTC. It translates to CASSFGLAGGSGETQYF. The chain combines TRBV11-2 with TRBJ2-5, with 15 bases fitting TRBD2. This CDR3 has 17 amino acids. The trim removed 3 bases at V and 4 bases at J, leaving 6 bases unmatched. Germline V gene sequence: CDR1 SGHAT, CDR2 FQNNGV.

The rearrangement joins TRBV6-5 to TRBJ2-2; a possible D gene is TRBD2 (6 bases). Per germline, CDR1 MNHEY and CDR2 SVGAGI. The V end was cut by 0 bases, the J end by 1 base, with 9 bases between. CDR3 length: 16 amino acids. CDR3 loop: CASSYSRRENTGELFF. CDR3 DNA sequence: TGTGCCAGCAGTTACTCGAGGAGGGAGAACACCGGGGAGCTGTTTTTT.

With respect to this clone: The sample has other DNA sequences that encode this CDR3 too. The chain couples TRBV6-1 to TRBJ2-7; 8 bases match TRBD1. The germline V gene encodes CDR1 MNHNS and CDR2 SASEGT. Trimming took 6 bases from V and 2 from J; bases not matched to a gene: 3. CDR3 length: 13 residues. The CDR3 DNA reads TGTGCCAGCAGCGGGACAGGACCCTACGAGCAGTACTTC. This encodes CASSGTGPYEQYF.

V gene TRBV19 combines with J gene TRBJ2-5, with D hard to call. The J call is in doubt because the DNA end fits TRBJ2-7 better. In germline, CDR1 is LNHDA, CDR2 SQIVND (reference sequence). This CDR3 spans 13 amino acids. The CDR3 region is CASTNGISYEQYF. DNA for the CDR3: TGTGCCAGTACCAACGGAATCTCCTACGAGCAGTACTTC.